This T cell receptor beta chain was identified in a study of blood T cell repertoires in COVID-19 (dated by TCRdb to 2018 to 2020). With respect to the entire study: Collaborator samples came from the United States, Italy and Spain and covered acute and convalescent phases of COVID-19. The prospective study material was composed of cDNA or gDNA derived from T cells, B-cell-depleted T cells, or PBMCs. The dataset comprised deeply sampled blood TCRbeta repertoires from subjects exposed to, actively infected with, or recovered from COVID-19. The repertoires were released in a freely available public database intended as a resource for research on the immune response to SARS-CoV-2. The samples were drawn from two sources: the first 160 participants of the ongoing ImmuneRACE study, and approximately 1,300 subjects contributed by 6 global collaborators. Nearly every sample came with metadata listing a de-identified subject ID, COVID-19 status, age in years and sex. HLA class I and class II types, where available, came from metadata supplied by the sample provider rather than from assay-based typing. The paper as a whole reports these results and caveats: The quantity of clinical and demographic metadata differed by source and by participant and was supplied without curation.

After removal of 1 base from V and 0 bases from J, the junction retains 2 bases not matched to a gene. Its CDR3 holds 17 amino acids, cysteine through phenylalanine. Only CDR3 DNA is held: 51 bases, read in frame from base 1. CDR1 and CDR2, looked up from the germline V gene (reference sequence), are PRHDT and FYEKMQ. TCRbeta CDR3 regions were amplified from genomic DNA using the immunoSEQ Assay, a bias-controlled multiplex PCR. On the authors' methods: Within the assay, amplification of reference gene primers was used to estimate how many nucleated cells each sample contained. To quantify the absolute abundance of each unique TCRbeta CDR3 rearrangement, sequence reads were collapsed and filtered. For each sample, productive Simpson clonality was calculated as the square root of Simpson's diversity index across productive rearrangements. TCRdb limited this immuneACCESS table to in-frame rearrangements with V and J called. A share of clones is missing; checked studies link under half to unresolved V genes, and the rest is unexplained. V and J calls and clone size are as listed in that table; D and trimming were resolved from the DNA. The table for this sample lists about 440,000 clones; around 89% of them were counted only once. The ten largest clones take up around an eighth of the sample.

This clone has a single count. There is no known antigen for this receptor. Qualities for individual bases were not recorded, and no much larger clone is one base off. At one collaborating source in Seattle, patients were enrolled during active infection and were followed longitudinally through the course of disease. Each collaborating institution followed its own protocols to collect whole blood in K2EDTA tubes. For TCRbeta analysis, collaborator samples were shipped as frozen whole blood, as isolated PBMCs, or as DNA extracted from either sample type. Material for sequencing was peripheral blood. The TCR comes from a woman in her forties or fifties with COVID-19, enrolled during active disease. The V gene is TRBV13 and the J gene is TRBJ2-2, with 10 bases aligning to TRBD2. The encoded CDR3 is CASSLASGGSNTGELFF. The base sequence is TGTGCCAGCAGCTTAGCTAGCGGGGGTTCGAACACCGGGGAGCTGTTTTTT.